Listed below are T cell receptor beta chains from one sample, sequenced in a study of OX40 agonist ivuxolimab in advanced cancers. Sequencing was performed with immunoSEQ multiplex PCR; in TCRdb, only in-frame clones are kept and a portion is missing. The sample carries about 54,000 clones, 70% to 90% recorded once. This sample comprised CD4+ or CD8+ T cells sorted from blood, obtained in a trial of the OX40 agonist ivuxolimab. All receptors derive from an adult with an advanced solid tumor such as melanoma, head and neck, liver or kidney cancer. The CDR3 runs from the conserved cysteine through the conserved F or W. A D gene is named only where the DNA matches it firmly. The size of a clone is reported for some rows only, either as once, few or many, or as a class for expanded clones.

>.|TRBV30|.|TRBJ1-2
TGTGCCTGGTGGACAGCGCGCTATGGCTACACCTTC
CAWWTARYGYTF
>TRBD2|TRBV5-4|.|TRBJ2-1
TGTGCCAGCAGCTCTGGACTAGCGGGAGTCAATGAGCAGTTCTTC
CASSSGLAGVNEQFF
>.|TRBV28|.|TRBJ2-5
TGTGCCAGCAGTGGACATCCGAGGTACCAAGAGACCCAGTACTTC
CASSGHPRYQETQYF
>TRBD1|TRBV6-1|.|TRBJ1-1
TGTGCCAGCAGTGCCTCCGGACAGGGCCAAGCTTTCTTT
CASSASGQGQAFF
>.|TRBV30|.|TRBJ2-7
TGTGCCTGGAGTCGGGGGCGGGGGACCACCTACGAGCAGTACTTC
CAWSRGRGTTYEQYF
>.|TRBV5-5|.|TRBJ1-5
TGTGCCAGCAGCTTGTACCATGGACAGCCCCAGCATTTT
CASSLYHGQPQHF
>.|TRBV19|.|TRBJ1-1
TGTGCCAGTAGTCCGGGGGGACACCAAATGAACACTGAAGCTTTCTTT
CASSPGGHQMNTEAFF
>TRBD1|TRBV19|.|TRBJ2-3
TGTGCCAGTAGCACGAATCGACAGGGGTCAACAGATACGCAGTATTTT
CASSTNRQGSTDTQYF
>.|TRBV28|.|TRBJ2-7
TGTGCCAGCAGCTTCCGGGGCGGGCAGTACTTC
CASSFRGGQYF
>.|TRBV28|.|TRBJ2-4
TGTGCCAGCAGTTTGCCCTACAAGGGCAACATTCAGTACTTC
CASSLPYKGNIQYF
>.|TRBV2|.|TRBJ2-2
TGTGCCAGCAGTGTAGCGCTTAACGGGGAGCTGTTTTTT
CASSVALNGELFF
>.|TRBV12-5|.|TRBJ1-2
TGTGCTAGTGGTTTGGTCTCAATAGGGGACAAGAACTATGGCTACACCTTC
CASGLVSIGDKNYGYTF
>TRBD1|TRBV28|.|TRBJ1-1
TGTGCCAGCGCTACAGGGGGAATGAACACTGAAGCTTTCTTT
CASATGGMNTEAFF
>TRBD1|TRBV27|.|TRBJ2-1
TGTGCCAGCAAACAGGGGACCTACAATGAGCAGTTCTTC
CASKQGTYNEQFF
>.|TRBV29-1|.|TRBJ2-3
TGCAGCGTCTATCCAACTAGCACAGATACGCAGTATTTT
CSVYPTSTDTQYF
>.|TRBV5-1|.|TRBJ2-1
TGCGCCAGCAGCTTGGTGGTCGTACGGACCTCCTACAATGAGCAGTTCTTC
CASSLVVVRTSYNEQFF
>.|TRBV5-8|.|TRBJ1-1
TGTGCCAGCAGCCCGGGACCTCTGAACACTGAAGCTTTCTTT
CASSPGPLNTEAFF
>.|TRBV28|.|TRBJ2-3
TGTGCTTCCTGTCCCCAAGCCCTTTTGACAGATACGCAGTATTTT
CASCPQALLTDTQYF
>TRBD1|TRBV27|.|TRBJ2-7
TGTGCCAGCAGTTTACTAGGAGACACCGGGACAGCAAAGTACGAGCAGTACTTC
CASSLLGDTGTAKYEQYF
>TRBD1|TRBV18|.|TRBJ2-5
TGTGCCAGCTCATTACGGACAGGGGGTATCGAAGAGACCCAGTACTTC
CASSLRTGGIEETQYF
>TRBD1|TRBV5-1|.|TRBJ2-2
TGCGCCAGCAGCCGCATTACAGGGGGGCGCGCCGGGGAGCTGTTTTTT
CASSRITGGRAGELFF
>.|TRBV28|.|TRBJ1-2
TGTGCCAGCACGTCTGGGGGAGATGGCTACACCTTC
CASTSGGDGYTF
>.|TRBV11-2|.|TRBJ2-1
TGTGCCAGCAGCCCCTCCCGCAACAACAATGAGCAGTTCTTC
CASSPSRNNNEQFF
>.|TRBV7-2|.|TRBJ2-3
TGTGCCAGCAGCTTAGCCCCACCAGGGACCTACGGCACAGATACGCAGTATTTT
CASSLAPPGTYGTDTQYF
>.|TRBV5-6|.|TRBJ1-1
TGTGCCAGCAGCTTGCAGGGAGGCACTGAAGCTTTCTTT
CASSLQGGTEAFF
>TRBD2|TRBV10-1|.|TRBJ2-1
TGCGCCAGCAGTGCTGGGAGGGGTAGCGGGACTTTTAGCTCCTACAATGAGCAGTTCTTC
CASSAGRGSGTFSSYNEQFF
>TRBD1|TRBV7-6|once|TRBJ2-1
TGTGCCAGCAGCCAAGAGTCAGGGGGCTCCTACAATGAGCAGTTCTTC
CASSQESGGSYNEQFF
>.|TRBV7-6|.|TRBJ2-2
TGTGCCAGCAGCCCCTCCTTATATGGACAGGAGGGGAACACCGGGGAGCTGTTTTTT
CASSPSLYGQEGNTGELFF
>.|TRBV28|.|TRBJ1-2
TGTGCCAGCAGTGCTAGGACAGCCCACTATGGCTACACCTTC
CASSARTAHYGYTF
>.|TRBV19|.|TRBJ1-2
TGTGCCAGTAGATCTGGAGCTCCTAACTATGGCTACACCTTC
CASRSGAPNYGYTF
>.|TRBV15|.|TRBJ1-1
TGTGCCACCAGCAGAGCGTTCGGCAGTGAAGCTTTCTTT
CATSRAFGSEAFF
>TRBD2|TRBV7-2|.|TRBJ2-1
TGTGCCAGCAGCTTACAGACTAGCAACAATGAGCAGTTCTTC
CASSLQTSNNEQFF
>TRBD1|TRBV5-8|.|TRBJ1-1
TGTGCCAGCAGCTCACAGGGGCGGTGGGGTCTTCTAGACACTGAAGCTTTCTTT
CASSSQGRWGLLDTEAFF
>.|TRBV5-1|.|TRBJ2-1
TGCGCCAGCAGCTTGGCAGTAGTAGCCTACAATGAGCAGTTCTTC
CASSLAVVAYNEQFF
>.|TRBV15|.|TRBJ2-2
TGTGCCACCAGCAGAGAAGGGGGGAACACCGGGGAGCTGTTTTTT
CATSREGGNTGELFF
>.|TRBV30|.|TRBJ2-5
TGTGCCTGGAGTCAAAAGGGAGCGGAGACCCAGTACTTC
CAWSQKGAETQYF
>.|TRBV5-1|.|TRBJ2-2
TGCGCCAGCAGCTTGTCCTTAGGGGGAGAAGGGGAGCTGTTTTTT
CASSLSLGGEGELFF
>TRBD1|TRBV5-4|.|TRBJ2-7
TGTGCCAGCAGCCGAGGGACAGGGAAGATCACCTACGAGCAGTACTTC
CASSRGTGKITYEQYF
>.|TRBV29-1|.|TRBJ2-1
TGCAGCGCTAGAAAAACAGGGTCAAGCTCCTACAATGAGCAGTTCTTC
CSARKTGSSSYNEQFF
>.|TRBV29-1|.|TRBJ2-6
TGCAGCGTTCCGTGTCCGAACGGGGCCAACGTCCTGACTTTC
CSVPCPNGANVLTF